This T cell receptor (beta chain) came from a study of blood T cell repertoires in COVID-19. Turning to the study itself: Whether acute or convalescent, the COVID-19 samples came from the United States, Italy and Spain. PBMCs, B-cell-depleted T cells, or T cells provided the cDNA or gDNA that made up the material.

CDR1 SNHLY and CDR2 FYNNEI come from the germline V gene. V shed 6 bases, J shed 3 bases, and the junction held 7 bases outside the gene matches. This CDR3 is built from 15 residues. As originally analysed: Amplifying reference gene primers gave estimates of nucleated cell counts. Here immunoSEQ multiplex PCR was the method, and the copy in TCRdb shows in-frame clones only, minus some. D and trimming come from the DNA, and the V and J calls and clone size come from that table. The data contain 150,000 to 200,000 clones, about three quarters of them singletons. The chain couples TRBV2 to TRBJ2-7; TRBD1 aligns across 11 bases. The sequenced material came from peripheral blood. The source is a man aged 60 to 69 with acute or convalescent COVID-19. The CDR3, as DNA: TGTGCCAGCAGCGGACTCGGGACAGGGGGCTACGAGCAGTACTTC. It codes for CASSGLGTGGYEQYF.